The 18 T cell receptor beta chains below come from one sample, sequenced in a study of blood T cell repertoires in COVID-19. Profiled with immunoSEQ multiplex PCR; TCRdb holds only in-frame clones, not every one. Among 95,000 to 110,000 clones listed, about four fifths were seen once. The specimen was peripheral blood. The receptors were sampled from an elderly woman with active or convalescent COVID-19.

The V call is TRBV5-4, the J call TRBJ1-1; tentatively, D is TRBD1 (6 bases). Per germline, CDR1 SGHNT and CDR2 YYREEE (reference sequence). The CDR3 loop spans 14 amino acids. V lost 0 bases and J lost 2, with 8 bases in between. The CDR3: CASSLGGRNTEAFF. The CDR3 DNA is TGTGCCAGCAGCTTGGGGGGGCGCAACACTGAAGCTTTCTTT.

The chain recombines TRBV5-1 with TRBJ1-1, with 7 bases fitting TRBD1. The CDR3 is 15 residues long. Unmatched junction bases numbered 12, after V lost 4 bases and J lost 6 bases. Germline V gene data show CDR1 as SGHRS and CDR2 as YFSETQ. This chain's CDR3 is CASSTTGTAASEAFF. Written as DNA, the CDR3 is TGCGCCAGCAGCACCACCGGGACAGCTGCCTCTGAAGCTTTCTTT.

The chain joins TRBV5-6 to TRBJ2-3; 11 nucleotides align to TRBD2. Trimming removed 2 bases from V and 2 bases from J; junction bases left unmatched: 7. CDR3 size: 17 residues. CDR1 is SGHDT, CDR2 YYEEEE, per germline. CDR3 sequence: CASSLLTSGTNTDTQYF. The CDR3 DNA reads TGTGCCAGCAGCTTACTGACTAGCGGGACCAACACAGATACGCAGTATTTT.

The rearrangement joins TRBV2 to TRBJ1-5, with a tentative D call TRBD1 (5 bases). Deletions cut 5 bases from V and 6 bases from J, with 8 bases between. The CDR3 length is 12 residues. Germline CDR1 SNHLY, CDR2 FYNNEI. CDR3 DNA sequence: TGTGCCAGCAGTCAGACAGCTCAGCCCCAGCATTTT. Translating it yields CASSQTAQPQHF.

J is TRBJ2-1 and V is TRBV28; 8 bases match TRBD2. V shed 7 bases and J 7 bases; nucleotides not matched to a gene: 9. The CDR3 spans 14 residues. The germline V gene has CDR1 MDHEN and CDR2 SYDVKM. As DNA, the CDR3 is TGTGCCAGCACTCAAGCGGGAGAGGATAATGAGCAGTTCTTC. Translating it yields CASTQAGEDNEQFF.

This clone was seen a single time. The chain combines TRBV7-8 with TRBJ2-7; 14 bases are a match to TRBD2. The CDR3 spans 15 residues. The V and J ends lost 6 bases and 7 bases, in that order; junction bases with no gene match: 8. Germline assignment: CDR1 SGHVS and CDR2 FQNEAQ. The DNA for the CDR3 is TGTGCCAGCAGAGTCCCGGGACTAGCGGGGGCGGAGCAGTACTTC. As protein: CASRVPGLAGAEQYF.

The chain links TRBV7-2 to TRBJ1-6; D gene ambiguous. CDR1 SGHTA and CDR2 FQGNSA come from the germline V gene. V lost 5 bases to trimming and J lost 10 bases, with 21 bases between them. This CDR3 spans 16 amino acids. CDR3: CASSPPVGNGRSPLHF. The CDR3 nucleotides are TGTGCCAGCAGCCCCCCGGTCGGAAATGGGAGGTCACCCCTCCACTTT.

CDR3 amino acids: CASSSPGLAYYEQYF. The CDR3 coding sequence is TGTGCCAGCAGCTCCCCGGGACTAGCGTACTACGAGCAGTACTTC. This chain links TRBV5-5 with TRBJ2-7; TRBD2 matches 10 bases. V was clipped by 3 bases and J by 3 bases; unmatched bases: 6. The CDR3 loop spans 15 amino acids. Germline lookup yields CDR1 SGHKS and CDR2 YYEKEE (reference sequence). Supplemented by reference TRBV5-5 and TRBJ2-7, the full variable domain reads DAGVTQSPTHLIKTRGQQVTLRCSPISGHKSVSWYQQVLGQGPQFIFQYYEKEERGRGNFPDRFSARQFPNYSSELNVNALLLGDSALYLCASSSPGLAYYEQYFGPGTRLTVT.

CDR3 nucleotide sequence: TGTGCCAGCTCACTGGGAGGGGTCGGGTCGCAGTATTTT. Its protein product is CASSLGGVGSQYF. V usage is TRBV18 and J usage is TRBJ2-3; the match to TRBD2 covers 7 bases. Trimming cost V 4 bases and J 10 bases; bases outside gene matches: 8. Germline V gene lookup returns CDR1 KGHSH and CDR2 LQKENI. This CDR3 comprises 13 residues.

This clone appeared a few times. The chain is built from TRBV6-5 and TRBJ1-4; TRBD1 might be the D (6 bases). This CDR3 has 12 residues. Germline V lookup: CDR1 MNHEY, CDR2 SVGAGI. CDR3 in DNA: TGTGCTATCGGAAGGGGGGGGGAAAAACTGTTTTTT. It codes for CAIGRGGEKLFF.

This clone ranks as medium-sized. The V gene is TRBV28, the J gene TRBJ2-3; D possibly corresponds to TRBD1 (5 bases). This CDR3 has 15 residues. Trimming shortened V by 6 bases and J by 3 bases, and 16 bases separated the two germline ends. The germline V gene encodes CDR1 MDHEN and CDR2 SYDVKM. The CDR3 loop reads CASSSGSIRTDTQYF. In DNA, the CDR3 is TGTGCCAGCAGCTCAGGGTCAATTAGGACAGATACGCAGTATTTT.

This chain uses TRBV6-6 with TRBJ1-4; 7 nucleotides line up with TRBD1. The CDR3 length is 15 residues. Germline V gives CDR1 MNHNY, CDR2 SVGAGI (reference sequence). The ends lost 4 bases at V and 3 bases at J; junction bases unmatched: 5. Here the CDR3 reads CASSSRQGSNEKLFF. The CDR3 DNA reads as TGTGCCAGCAGTTCCCGACAGGGATCTAATGAAAAACTGTTTTTT.

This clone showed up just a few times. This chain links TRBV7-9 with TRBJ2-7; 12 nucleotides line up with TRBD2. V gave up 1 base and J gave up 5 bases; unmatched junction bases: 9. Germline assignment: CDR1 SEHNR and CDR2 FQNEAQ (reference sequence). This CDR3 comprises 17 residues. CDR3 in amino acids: CASSLGLAGVWPDEQYF. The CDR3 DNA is TGTGCCAGCAGCTTAGGACTAGCGGGAGTTTGGCCCGACGAGCAGTACTTC. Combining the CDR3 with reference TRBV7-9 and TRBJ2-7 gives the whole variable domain DTGVSQNPRHKITKRGQNVTFRCDPISEHNRLYWYRQTLGQGPEFLTYFQNEAQLEKSRLLSDRFSAERPKGSFSTLEIQRTEQGDSAMYLCASSLGLAGVWPDEQYFGPGTRLTVT.

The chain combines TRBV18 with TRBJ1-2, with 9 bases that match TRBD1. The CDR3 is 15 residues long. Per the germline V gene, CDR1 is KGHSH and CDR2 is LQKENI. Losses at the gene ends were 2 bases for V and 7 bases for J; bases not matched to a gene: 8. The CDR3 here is CASSPGTGPDIGYTF. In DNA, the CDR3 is TGTGCCAGCTCACCAGGGACAGGGCCCGACATTGGCTACACCTTC.

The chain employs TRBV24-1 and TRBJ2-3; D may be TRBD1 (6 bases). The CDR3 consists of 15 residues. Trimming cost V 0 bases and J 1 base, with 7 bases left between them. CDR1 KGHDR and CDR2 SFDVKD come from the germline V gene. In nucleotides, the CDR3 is TGTGCCACCAGTGATTTGAAGGGGGGCACAGATACGCAGTATTTT. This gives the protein CATSDLKGGTDTQYF.

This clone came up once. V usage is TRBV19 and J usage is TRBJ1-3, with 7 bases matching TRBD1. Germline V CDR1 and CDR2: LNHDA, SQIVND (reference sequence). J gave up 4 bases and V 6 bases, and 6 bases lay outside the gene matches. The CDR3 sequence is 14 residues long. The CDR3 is CASSLTGVGNTIYF. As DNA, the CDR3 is TGTGCCAGTAGCCTTACAGGGGTCGGAAACACCATATATTTT.

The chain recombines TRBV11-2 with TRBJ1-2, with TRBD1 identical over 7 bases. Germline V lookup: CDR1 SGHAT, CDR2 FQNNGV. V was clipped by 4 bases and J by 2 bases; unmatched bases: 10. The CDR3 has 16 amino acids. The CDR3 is CASSSPRDRKNYGYTF. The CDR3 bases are TGTGCCAGCAGCTCGCCAAGGGACAGAAAAAACTATGGCTACACCTTC.

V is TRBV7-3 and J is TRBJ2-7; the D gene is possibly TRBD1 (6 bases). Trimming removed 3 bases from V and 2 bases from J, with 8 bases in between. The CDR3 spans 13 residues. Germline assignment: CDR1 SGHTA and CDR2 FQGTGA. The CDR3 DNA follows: TGTGCCAGCAGCTTGAACAGGGCCTACGAGCAGTACTTC. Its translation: CASSLNRAYEQYF. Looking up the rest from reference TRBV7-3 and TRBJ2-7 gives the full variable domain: GAGVSQTPSNKVTEKGKYVELRCDPISGHTALYWYRQSLGQGPEFLIYFQGTGAADDSGLPNDRFFAVRPEGSVSTLKIQRTERGDSAVYLCASSLNRAYEQYFGPGTRLTVT.